This T cell receptor beta chain was obtained from a study of immune evolution from preneoplasia to lung adenocarcinoma. Profiled with immunoSEQ multiplex PCR; TCRdb holds only in-frame clones, not every one. The table lists about 900 clones, around 80% of them singletons, with around 7.8% in the top ten. Between the trimmed V and J ends, which lost 1 base and 5 bases, there was a span of 8 bases. Per germline, CDR1 LNHNV and CDR2 YYDKDF (reference sequence). This CDR3 is 14 amino acids long. Sequenced input: FFPE tissue from an adenomatous hyperplasia lung lesion. Subset given: atypical adenomatous hyperplasia (AAH), lung preneoplasia. The source is a person aged 60 to 85 with lung adenocarcinoma. V is TRBV15 and J is TRBJ2-2; no clear D. CDR3 bases: TGTGCCACCAGCAGAGCAGTCAGAACCGGGGAGCTGTTTTTT. This codes for CATSRAVRTGELFF.